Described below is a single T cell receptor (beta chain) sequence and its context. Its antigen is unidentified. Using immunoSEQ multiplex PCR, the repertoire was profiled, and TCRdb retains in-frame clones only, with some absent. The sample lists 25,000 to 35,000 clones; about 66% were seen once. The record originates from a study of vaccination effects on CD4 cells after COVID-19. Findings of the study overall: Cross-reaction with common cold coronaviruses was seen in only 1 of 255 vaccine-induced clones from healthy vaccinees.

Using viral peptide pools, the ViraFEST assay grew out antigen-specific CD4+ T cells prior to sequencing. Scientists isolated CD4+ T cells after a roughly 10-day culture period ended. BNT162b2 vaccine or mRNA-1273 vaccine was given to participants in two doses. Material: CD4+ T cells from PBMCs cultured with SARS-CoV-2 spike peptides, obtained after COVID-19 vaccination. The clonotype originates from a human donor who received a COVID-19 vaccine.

DNA for the CDR3: TGTGCTAGTGGTTTGCCCAGCTCCAAGGGCGAGCAGTACTTC. Translated, it gives CASGLPSSKGEQYF. The chain has TRBV12-5 and TRBJ2-7; D unresolved. Trimming left V 2 bases short and J 6 bases short, with 14 bases between. The CDR3 has 14 residues. Germline V gene lookup returns CDR1 LGHNT and CDR2 FRNRAP.